The clone carrying this TCR beta chain occurred a few times. Antigen: not known. CDR1 and CDR2 from the germline V gene are SGHVS and FQNEAQ. V lost 0 bases to trimming and J lost 0 bases, with 9 bases between them. The CDR3 totals 16 residues. The sample comes from a study of T-cell memory formation after mild COVID-19. Study observations and caveats: There was a balanced CD4/CD8 profile in clones contracting day 15 to 85, and later expanders leaned CD4+. Within pre-infection memory, some responding clones were found, suggesting cross-reactive memory joined. Mainly CM and EM harbored the contracting CD4+ clones; mainly EMRA harbored the CD8+ ones.

TCRdb used MiXCR to reprocess the 5' RACE reads, holding one entry per CDR3 protein. Here the sample spans under 250,000 distinct CDR3 sequences, 15% to 17% being singletons. The clonotype originates from an adult woman who had mild COVID-19 (a few samples of this study predate the infection). Cell type and time point are not known. The sample was PBMCs or a T cell subset sorted from them (not recorded which). The V gene is TRBV7-8, the J gene TRBJ1-5, with a weak D call TRBD1 (5 bases). CDR3 coding DNA: TGTGCCAGCAGCTTAGCTTACGGGGCTAGCAATCAGCCCCAGCATTTT. Translated: CASSLAYGASNQPQHF.